A single sample is the source of the 6 T cell receptor beta chains below, sequenced in a study of T cell responses to AZD1222 COVID-19 vaccine. The assay was immunoSEQ multiplex PCR, and TCRdb's table has in-frame clones only and misses some. The sample lists 200,000 to 250,000 clones, about 95% occurring once. The source material was peripheral blood, sampled 28 days after the second dose of the MenACWY control vaccine. These receptors originate from an adult who received the MenACWY meningococcal vaccine as a control.

The chain uses TRBV19 and TRBJ2-1, with D possibly TRBD2 on 6 matching bases. In germline, CDR1 is LNHDA, CDR2 SQIVND (reference sequence). CDR3 size: 17 residues. The V gene lost 1 base and the J gene lost 4 bases, with 17 bases spanning the gap. CDR3 amino acids: CASSIGSLADSYNEQFF. The CDR3 coding sequence is TGTGCCAGTAGTATAGGGAGCTTAGCGGACTCATACAATGAGCAGTTCTTC. The full variable domain, completed using reference TRBV19 and TRBJ2-1, is DGGITQSPKYLFRKEGQNVTLSCEQNLNHDAMYWYRQDPGQGLRLIYYSQIVNDFQKGDIAEGYSVSREKKESFPLTVTSAQKNPTAFYLCASSIGSLADSYNEQFFGPGTRLTVL.

The J gene is TRBJ1-2, the V gene TRBV6-5; D call uncertain. Between the trimmed V and J ends, which lost 6 bases and 5 bases, there was a span of 10 bases. The CDR3 loop spans 12 amino acids. Per germline, CDR1 MNHEY and CDR2 SVGAGI. The CDR3 nucleotides read TGTGCCAGCAGCACCACAGAGTATGGCTACACCTTC. Encoded protein: CASSTTEYGYTF.

V usage is TRBV28 and J usage is TRBJ2-1, with 9 bases identical to TRBD1. V shed 7 bases, J shed 8 bases, and the junction held 6 bases outside the gene matches. The germline V gene encodes CDR1 MDHEN and CDR2 SYDVKM. This CDR3 contains 13 residues. The CDR3 protein is CASKTGGFYEQFF. CDR3 coding DNA: TGTGCCAGCAAAACAGGGGGCTTCTATGAGCAGTTCTTC.

V is TRBV3-1 (or the pseudogene TRBV3-2) and J is TRBJ2-7; unclear D gene. Germline-derived CDR1 and CDR2 are LGHDT and YNNKEL (reference sequence). The CDR3 covers 13 residues. The germline V and J ends were trimmed by 4 bases and 1 base, with 8 bases remaining between them. CDR3 coding DNA: TGTGCCAGCAGCCGAGACGGATCCTACGAGCAGTACTTC. This gives the protein CASSRDGSYEQYF.

The chain employs TRBV14 and TRBJ2-7; D call uncertain. In germline, CDR1 is SGHDN, CDR2 FVKESK. The CDR3 is made up of 13 amino acids. V lost 4 bases, J lost 3 bases, and 10 bases lay in between. The CDR3 coding sequence is TGTGCCAGCAGCCGCGATCCCTACTACGAGCAGTACTTC. Residues: CASSRDPYYEQYF.

This chain uses TRBV5-1 with TRBJ2-7; the D gene is possibly TRBD1 (5 bases). V was shortened by 4 bases and J by 11 bases, with 16 bases between the two germline ends. The CDR3 covers 12 residues. From germline, CDR1 is SGHRS and CDR2 YFSETQ. The CDR3 DNA sequence: TGCGCCAGCAGCGTCACAGCAGGGATGGAGTACTTC. Its protein product is CASSVTAGMEYF.